This TCR beta chain was recovered during a study of circulating and synovial CD4+ cells in juvenile arthritis. Study findings and constraints: CPL versus bulk CD4 samples: T cell genome counts differed by at least an order of magnitude.

On this clone itself: As yet, its antigen is unknown.

Data came from immunoSEQ multiplex PCR; TCRdb stores just in-frame clones and leaves some out. The sample contains several thousand clones, roughly 80% of which appear only once. This CDR3 comprises 14 residues. In germline, CDR1 is SNHLY, CDR2 FYNNEI. J was trimmed by 0 bases and V by 11 bases; bases with no gene match: 8. This TCR was recovered from a human donor with juvenile idiopathic arthritis. Sequenced material: CD4+ T cells from synovial fluid. The V and J genes are TRBV2 and TRBJ2-7, with 9 bases lining up with TRBD1. CDR3 sequence reads: CAGTGQGSSYEQYF. The DNA of the CDR3 is TGTGCCGGGACCGGACAGGGGTCCTCCTACGAGCAGTACTTC. Full variable domain (remainder filled in from reference TRBV2 and TRBJ2-7): EPEVTQTPSHQVTQMGQEVILRCVPISNHLYFYWYRQILGQKVEFLVSFYNNEISEKSEIFDDQFSVERPDGSNFTLKIRSTKLEDSAMYFCAGTGQGSSYEQYFGPGTRLTVT.